Listed below are T cell receptor beta chains from one sample, sequenced in a study of breast tumors, draining lymph nodes, adjacent tissues. A single record per CDR3 protein comes from TCRdb applying MiXCR to the multiplex PCR reads. The sample yields more than 50,000 distinct CDR3 sequences, over 40% seen once. The sample consisted of breast tumor tissue. The source is a female donor with breast cancer. Some clones in this sample may be carry-over from other donors' samples. Both conserved end residues are part of each CDR3. D genes are given only for firm matches. Rows give clone size only sometimes, using once, few, many, or a class for an expanded clone.

v_gene: TRBV4-1
j_gene: TRBJ2-1
abundance: few
d_gene: TRBD2
len: 14
CDR3aa: CASSRAGGFDEQSF
CDR3nt: TGCGCCAGCAGTAGGGCGGGAGGATTTGATGAGCAGTCCTTC

v_gene: TRBV9
j_gene: TRBJ2-7
abundance: NA
d_gene: NA
len: 13
CDR3aa: CASSVGQFNEQYF
CDR3nt: TGTGCCAGCAGCGTAGGACAGTTCAACGAGCAGTACTTC

v_gene: TRBV2
j_gene: TRBJ1-4
abundance: NA
d_gene: NA
len: 13
CDR3aa: CADRDTANEKLFF
CDR3nt: TGTGCCGACCGGGACACAGCTAATGAAAAACTGTTTTTT

v_gene: TRBV5-1
j_gene: TRBJ1-1
abundance: NA
d_gene: TRBD1
len: 18
CDR3aa: CASSLDLPGGTGDTEAFF
CDR3nt: TGCGCCAGCAGCTTGGACCTCCCGGGGGGGACAGGGGACACTGAAGCTTTCTTT

v_gene: TRBV9
j_gene: TRBJ2-7
abundance: many
d_gene: TRBD1
len: 14
CDR3aa: CASSVEGQGIQQYF
CDR3nt: TGTGCCAGCAGCGTAGAGGGACAGGGGATCCAGCAGTACTTC

v_gene: TRBV5-6
j_gene: TRBJ1-6
abundance: many
d_gene: TRBD1
len: 17
CDR3aa: CASSLAGGYYYNSPLHF
CDR3nt: TGTGCCAGCAGCTTGGCAGGGGGCTACTACTATAATTCACCCCTCCACTTT

v_gene: TRBV19
j_gene: TRBJ2-1
abundance: many
d_gene: NA
len: 14
CDR3aa: CASRPGPTYNEQFF
CDR3nt: TGTGCCAGTAGACCGGGGCCTACGTACAATGAGCAGTTCTTC

v_gene: TRBV7-9
j_gene: TRBJ1-4
abundance: many
d_gene: TRBD1
len: 18
CDR3aa: CASSSTTGQPATNEKLFF
CDR3nt: TGTGCCAGCAGCTCCACGACGGGACAGCCTGCAACTAATGAAAAACTGTTTTTT

v_gene: TRBV20-1
j_gene: TRBJ2-1
abundance: many
d_gene: NA
len: 15
CDR3aa: CSASGQASSYNEQFF
CDR3nt: TGCAGTGCTAGTGGTCAGGCGAGCTCCTACAATGAGCAGTTCTTC

v_gene: TRBV2
j_gene: TRBJ1-2
abundance: many
d_gene: TRBD1
len: 15
CDR3aa: CASSRGGGIDYGYTF
CDR3nt: TGTGCCAGCTCCCGAGGGGGCGGAATTGACTATGGCTACACCTTC

v_gene: TRBV7-2
j_gene: TRBJ2-5
abundance: NA
d_gene: NA
len: 20
CDR3aa: CASSFKGGTYLLSPLGTQYF
CDR3nt: TGTGCCAGCAGCTTCAAGGGCGGGACCTATCTTCTGTCTCCTCTGGGGACCCAGTACTTC

v_gene: TRBV20-1
j_gene: TRBJ2-1
abundance: many
d_gene: TRBD2
len: 13
CDR3aa: CSASGRVDNEQFF
CDR3nt: TGCAGTGCTAGCGGGAGGGTTGACAATGAGCAGTTCTTC

v_gene: TRBV5-1
j_gene: TRBJ2-5
abundance: NA
d_gene: NA
len: 21
CDR3aa: CASSLAFISTPRGRRQETQYF
CDR3nt: TGCGCCAGCAGCTTGGCCTTTATTAGTACTCCACGGGGGAGGAGGCAAGAGACCCAGTACTTC

v_gene: TRBV5-1
j_gene: TRBJ2-5
abundance: many
d_gene: TRBD2
len: 14
CDR3aa: CASSAGEVQDTQYF
CDR3nt: TGCGCCAGCAGCGCGGGAGAAGTCCAAGACACCCAGTACTTC

v_gene: TRBV29-1
j_gene: TRBJ1-2
abundance: many
d_gene: NA
len: 13
CDR3aa: CSVEDRLTYGYTF
CDR3nt: TGCAGCGTTGAAGATCGTCTCACCTATGGCTACACCTTC

v_gene: TRBV7-3
j_gene: TRBJ1-4
abundance: once
d_gene: NA
len: 14
CDR3aa: CASSDSSGTRKLFF
CDR3nt: TGTGCCAGCAGTGACAGTTCTGGGACACGAAAACTGTTTTTT

v_gene: TRBV29-1
j_gene: TRBJ2-6
abundance: NA
d_gene: TRBD1
len: 16
CDR3aa: CSATGTGSSGANVLTF
CDR3nt: TGCAGCGCGACCGGGACAGGGAGCTCTGGGGCCAACGTCCTGACTTTC

v_gene: TRBV6-1
j_gene: TRBJ1-2
abundance: NA
d_gene: NA
len: 16
CDR3aa: CASSEALERGGYGYTF
CDR3nt: TGTGCCAGCAGTGAAGCGCTAGAGAGGGGTGGGTATGGCTACACCTTC

v_gene: TRBV7-9
j_gene: TRBJ1-6
abundance: NA
d_gene: NA
len: 16
CDR3aa: CASSSLDGSSYSPFHF
CDR3nt: TGTGCCAGCAGCTCCCTGGACGGGTCCAGCTATTCACCCTTCCACTTT

v_gene: TRBV30
j_gene: TRBJ2-7
abundance: many
d_gene: NA
len: 12
CDR3aa: CAWSVPGFEQYF
CDR3nt: TGTGCCTGGAGTGTACCCGGGTTCGAGCAGTACTTC

v_gene: TRBV9
j_gene: TRBJ1-2
abundance: NA
d_gene: TRBD1
len: 15
CDR3aa: CASSGGTGVNYGYTF
CDR3nt: TGTGCCAGCAGCGGAGGGACAGGGGTTAACTATGGCTACACCTTC

v_gene: TRBV6-2/TRBV6-3
j_gene: TRBJ2-3
abundance: few
d_gene: TRBD2
len: 16
CDR3aa: CASSYGGVAGRDTQYF
CDR3nt: TGTGCCAGCAGTTACGGGGGCGTAGCGGGGCGAGATACGCAGTATTTT